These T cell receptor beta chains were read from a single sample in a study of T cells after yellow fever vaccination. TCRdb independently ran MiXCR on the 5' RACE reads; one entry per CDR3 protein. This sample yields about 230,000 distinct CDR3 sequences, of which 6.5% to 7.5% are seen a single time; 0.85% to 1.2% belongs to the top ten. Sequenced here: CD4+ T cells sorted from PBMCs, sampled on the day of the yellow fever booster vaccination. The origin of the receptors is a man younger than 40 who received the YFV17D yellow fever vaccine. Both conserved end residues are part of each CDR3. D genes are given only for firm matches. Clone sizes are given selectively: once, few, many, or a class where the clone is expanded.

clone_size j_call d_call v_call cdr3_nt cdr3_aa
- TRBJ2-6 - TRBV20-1 TGCAGTGCTAGATTCCTCGTCAGGTCAAGCTCTGGGGCCAACGTCCTGACTTTC CSARFLVRSSSGANVLTF
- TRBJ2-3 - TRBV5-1 TGCGCCAGCAGACGAGCGGAAAGCACAGATACGCAGTATTTT CASRRAESTDTQYF
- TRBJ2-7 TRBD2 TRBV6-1 TGTGCCAGCAGCTCGACTAGCTCTTTCTACGAGCAGTACTTC CASSSTSSFYEQYF
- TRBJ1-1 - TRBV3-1 TGTGCCAGCACCTTGGGACACCGGAACACTGAAGCTTTCTTT CASTLGHRNTEAFF
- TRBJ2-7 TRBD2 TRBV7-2 TGTGCCAGCAGCTTAGGGGAGGGACTAGCATCCTACGAGCAGTACTTC CASSLGEGLASYEQYF
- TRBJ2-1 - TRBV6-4 TGTGCCAGCAGTGCGCAGGGTAATGAGCAGTTCTTC CASSAQGNEQFF
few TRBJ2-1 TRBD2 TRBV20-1 TGCAGTGCCGCTTGGACTAGAGCTGTCAATGAGCAGTTCTTC CSAAWTRAVNEQFF
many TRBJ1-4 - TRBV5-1 TGCGCCAGCAGCGGCGGACGGTACGACGAAAAACTGTTTTTT CASSGGRYDEKLFF
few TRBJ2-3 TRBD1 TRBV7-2 TGTGCCAGCAGCTCATCACAGGGGCAAGATACGCAGTATTTT CASSSSQGQDTQYF
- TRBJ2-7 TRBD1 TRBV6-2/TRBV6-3 TGTGCCAGCAGCGACGACAGGGCGAATACCTACGAGCAGTACTTC CASSDDRANTYEQYF